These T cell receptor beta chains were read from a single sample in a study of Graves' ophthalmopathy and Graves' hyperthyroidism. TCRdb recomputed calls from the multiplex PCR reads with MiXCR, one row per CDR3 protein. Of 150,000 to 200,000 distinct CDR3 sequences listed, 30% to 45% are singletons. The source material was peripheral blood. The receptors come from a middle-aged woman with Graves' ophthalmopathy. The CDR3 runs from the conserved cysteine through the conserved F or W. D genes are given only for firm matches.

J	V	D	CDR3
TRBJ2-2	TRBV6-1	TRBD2	CASREIGTSGAGELFF
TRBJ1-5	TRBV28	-	CASGALNQPQHF
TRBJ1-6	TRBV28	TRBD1	CASSLSGTGISPLHF
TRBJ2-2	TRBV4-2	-	CASSQDLAGWTGELFF
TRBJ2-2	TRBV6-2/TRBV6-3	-	CASSYWGAGPTGELFF
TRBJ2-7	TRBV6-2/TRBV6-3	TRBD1	CASSYVPGQIYEQYF
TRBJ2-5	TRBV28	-	CASSLRGAQYF
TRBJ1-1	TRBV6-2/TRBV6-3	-	CASSFTPPTEAFF
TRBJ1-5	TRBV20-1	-	CSAKGDIAGNQPQHF
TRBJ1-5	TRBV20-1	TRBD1	CSAWGQPEYYSNQPQHF
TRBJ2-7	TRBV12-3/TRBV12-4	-	CASSSKQARYEQYF
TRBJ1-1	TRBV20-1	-	CSASGNQRMNTEAFF
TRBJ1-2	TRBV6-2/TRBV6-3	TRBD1	CASSYSPADRGSYGYTF
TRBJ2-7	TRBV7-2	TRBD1	CASSLVSDRDPHF
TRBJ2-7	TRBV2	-	CASDGRGQPYEQYF
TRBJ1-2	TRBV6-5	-	CASSYPGVGAGGYTF
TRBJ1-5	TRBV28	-	CASTDRGRGSNQPQHF
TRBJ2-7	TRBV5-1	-	CASSFSGNSYEQYF
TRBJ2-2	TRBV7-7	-	CASSLDGVGELFF
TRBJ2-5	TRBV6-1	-	CASSEARGRGETQYF
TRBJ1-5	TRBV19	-	CASSMISSTGGNQPQHF
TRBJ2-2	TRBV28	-	CASRGTGWNTGELFF
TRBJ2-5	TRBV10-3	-	CAISEAGDQETQYF
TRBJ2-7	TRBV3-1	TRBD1	CASSPPSGDRSYEQYF
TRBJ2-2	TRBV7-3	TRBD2	CASSLAGDTGELFF
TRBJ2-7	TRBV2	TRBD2	CASSVAGEIYEQYF
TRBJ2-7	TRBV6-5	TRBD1	CASIPRGTGGNEQYF
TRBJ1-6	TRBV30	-	CAWKRGSPLHF
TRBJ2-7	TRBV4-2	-	CASSQGEGATYEQYF
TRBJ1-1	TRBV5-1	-	CASSLDADEGGEAFF
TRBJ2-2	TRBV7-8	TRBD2	CASSLISGGNTGELFF
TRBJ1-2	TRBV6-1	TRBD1	CASTKTGTVRRGGYTF